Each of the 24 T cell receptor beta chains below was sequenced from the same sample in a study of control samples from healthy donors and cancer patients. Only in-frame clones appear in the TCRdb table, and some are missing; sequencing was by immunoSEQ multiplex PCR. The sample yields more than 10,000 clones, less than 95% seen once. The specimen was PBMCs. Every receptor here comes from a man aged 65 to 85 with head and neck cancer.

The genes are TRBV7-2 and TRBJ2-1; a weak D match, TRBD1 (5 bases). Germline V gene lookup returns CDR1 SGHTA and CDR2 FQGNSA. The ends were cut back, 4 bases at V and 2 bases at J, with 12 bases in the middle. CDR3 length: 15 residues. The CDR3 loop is CASSSSGSAYNEQFF. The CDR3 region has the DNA TGTGCCAGCAGCTCATCAGGGTCTGCCTACAATGAGCAGTTCTTC.

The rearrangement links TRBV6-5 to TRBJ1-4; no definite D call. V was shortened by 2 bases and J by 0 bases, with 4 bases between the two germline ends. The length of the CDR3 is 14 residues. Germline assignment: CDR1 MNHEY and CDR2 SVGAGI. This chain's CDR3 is CASSYPSTNEKLFF. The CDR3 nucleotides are TGTGCCAGCAGTTACCCTTCAACTAATGAAAAACTGTTTTTT.

In DNA, the CDR3 is TGTGCCAGCAGAGCTGACAGGGGGCAGCCATACGAGCAGTACTTC. As protein: CASRADRGQPYEQYF. J is TRBJ2-7 and V is TRBV6-5, with TRBD1 identical over 10 bases. Germline V gene lookup returns CDR1 MNHEY and CDR2 SVGAGI. CDR3 length: 15 residues. J gave up 4 bases and V 6 bases, and 9 bases lay outside the gene matches.

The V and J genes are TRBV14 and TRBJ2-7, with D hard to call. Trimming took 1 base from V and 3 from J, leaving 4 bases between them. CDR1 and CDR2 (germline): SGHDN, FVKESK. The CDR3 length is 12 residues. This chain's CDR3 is CASSQGGYEQYF. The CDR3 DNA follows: TGTGCCAGCAGCCAAGGAGGCTACGAGCAGTACTTC.

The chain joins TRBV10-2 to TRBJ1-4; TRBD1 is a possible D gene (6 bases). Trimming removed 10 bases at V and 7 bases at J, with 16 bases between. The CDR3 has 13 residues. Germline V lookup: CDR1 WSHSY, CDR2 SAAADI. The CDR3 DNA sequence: TGCGCCACCCATACAGGGAGGGCTGAAAAACTGTTTTTT. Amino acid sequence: CATHTGRAEKLFF.

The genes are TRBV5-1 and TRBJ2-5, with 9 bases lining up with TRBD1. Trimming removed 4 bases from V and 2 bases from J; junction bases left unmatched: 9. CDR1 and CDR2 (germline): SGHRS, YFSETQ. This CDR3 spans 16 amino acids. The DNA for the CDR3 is TGCGCCAGCAGCACCACTTACGGGACAGGGCAAGAGACCCAGTACTTC. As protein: CASSTTYGTGQETQYF.

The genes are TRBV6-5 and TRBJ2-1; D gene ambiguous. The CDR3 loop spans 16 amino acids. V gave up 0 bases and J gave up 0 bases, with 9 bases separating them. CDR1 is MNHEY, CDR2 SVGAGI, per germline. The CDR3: CASSYSFQASYNEQFF. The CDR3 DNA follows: TGTGCCAGCAGTTACTCGTTTCAGGCCTCCTACAATGAGCAGTTCTTC.

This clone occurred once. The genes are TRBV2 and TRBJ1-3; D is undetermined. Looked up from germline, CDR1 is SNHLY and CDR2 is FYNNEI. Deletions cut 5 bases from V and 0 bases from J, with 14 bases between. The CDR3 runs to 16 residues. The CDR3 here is CASSLWQVPSGNTIYF. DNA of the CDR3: TGTGCCAGCAGTCTATGGCAGGTCCCCTCTGGAAACACCATATATTTT.

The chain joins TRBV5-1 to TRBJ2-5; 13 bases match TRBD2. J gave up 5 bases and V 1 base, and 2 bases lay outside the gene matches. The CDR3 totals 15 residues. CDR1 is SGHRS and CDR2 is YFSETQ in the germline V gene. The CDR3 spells CASSLRTSGGETQYF. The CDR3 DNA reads TGCGCCAGCAGCTTGAGGACTAGCGGGGGCGAGACCCAGTACTTC.

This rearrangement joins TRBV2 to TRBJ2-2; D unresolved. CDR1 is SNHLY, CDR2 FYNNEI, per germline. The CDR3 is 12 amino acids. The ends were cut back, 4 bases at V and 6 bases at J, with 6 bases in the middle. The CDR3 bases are TGTGCCAGCAGTGTGGACGCCGGGGAGCTGTTTTTT. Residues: CASSVDAGELFF.

The DNA of the CDR3 is TGCGCCAGCAGTGCGGCCGCACGAAGCAATCAGCCCCAGCATTTT. Translation: CASSAAARSNQPQHF. The V and J genes are TRBV10-2 and TRBJ1-5, with D unclear. Germline values: CDR1 WSHSY, CDR2 SAAADI. Deletions cut 4 bases from V and 1 base from J, with 11 bases between. This CDR3 comprises 15 residues.

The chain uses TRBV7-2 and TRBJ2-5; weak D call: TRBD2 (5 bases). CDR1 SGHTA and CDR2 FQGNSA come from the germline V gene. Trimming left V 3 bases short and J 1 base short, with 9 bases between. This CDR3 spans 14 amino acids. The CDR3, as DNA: TGTGCCAGCAGCTTTGTAGGAGGCCAAGAGACCCAGTACTTC. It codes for CASSFVGGQETQYF.

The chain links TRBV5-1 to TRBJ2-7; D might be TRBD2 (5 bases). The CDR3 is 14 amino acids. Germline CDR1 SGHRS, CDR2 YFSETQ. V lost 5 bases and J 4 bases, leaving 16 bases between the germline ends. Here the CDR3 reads CASSWAGEYYEQYF. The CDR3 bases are TGCGCCAGCAGTTGGGCCGGGGAATATTACGAGCAGTACTTC.

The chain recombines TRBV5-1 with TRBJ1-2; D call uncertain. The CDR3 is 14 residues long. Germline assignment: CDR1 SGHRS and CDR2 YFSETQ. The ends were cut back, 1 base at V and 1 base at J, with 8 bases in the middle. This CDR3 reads CASSLYGDNYGYTF. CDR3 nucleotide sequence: TGCGCCAGCAGCTTGTATGGAGATAACTATGGCTACACCTTC.

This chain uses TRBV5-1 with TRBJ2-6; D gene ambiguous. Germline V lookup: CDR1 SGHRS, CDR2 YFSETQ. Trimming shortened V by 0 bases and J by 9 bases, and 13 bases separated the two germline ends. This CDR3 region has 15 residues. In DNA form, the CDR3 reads TGCGCCAGCAGCTTGGAGTCCGTGAGCCTCAACGTCCTGACTTTC. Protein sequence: CASSLESVSLNVLTF.

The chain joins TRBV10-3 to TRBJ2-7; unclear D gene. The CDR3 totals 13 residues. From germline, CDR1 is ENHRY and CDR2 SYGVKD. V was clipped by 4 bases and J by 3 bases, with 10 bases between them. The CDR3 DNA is TGTGCCATCAGTGCTGGTCCGCGCTACGAGCAGTACTTC. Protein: CAISAGPRYEQYF.

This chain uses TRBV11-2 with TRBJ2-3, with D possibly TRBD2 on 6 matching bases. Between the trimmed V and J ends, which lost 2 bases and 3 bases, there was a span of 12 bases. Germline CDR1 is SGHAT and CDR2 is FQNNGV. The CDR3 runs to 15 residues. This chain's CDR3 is CASSLSGRRTDTQYF. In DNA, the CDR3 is TGTGCCAGCAGCTTAAGTGGGAGGAGAACAGATACGCAGTATTTT.

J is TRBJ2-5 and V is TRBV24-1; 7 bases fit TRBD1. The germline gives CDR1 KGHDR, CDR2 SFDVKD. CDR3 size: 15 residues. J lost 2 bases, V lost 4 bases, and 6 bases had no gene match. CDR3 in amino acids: CATSEGTALQETQYF. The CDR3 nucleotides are TGTGCCACCAGTGAGGGGACAGCTCTACAAGAGACCCAGTACTTC.

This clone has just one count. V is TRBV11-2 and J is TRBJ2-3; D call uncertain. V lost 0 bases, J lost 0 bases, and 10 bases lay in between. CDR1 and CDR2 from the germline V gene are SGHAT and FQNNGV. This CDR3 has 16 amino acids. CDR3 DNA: TGTGCCAGCAGCTTAGAGGGCAGAACTAGCACAGATACGCAGTATTTT. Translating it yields CASSLEGRTSTDTQYF.

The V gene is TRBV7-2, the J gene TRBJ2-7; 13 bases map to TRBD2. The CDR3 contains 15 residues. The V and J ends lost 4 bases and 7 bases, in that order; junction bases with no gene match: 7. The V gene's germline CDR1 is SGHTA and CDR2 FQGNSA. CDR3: CASSSTSGGGLEQYF. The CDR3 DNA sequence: TGTGCCAGCAGCTCCACTAGCGGGGGGGGTTTGGAGCAGTACTTC.

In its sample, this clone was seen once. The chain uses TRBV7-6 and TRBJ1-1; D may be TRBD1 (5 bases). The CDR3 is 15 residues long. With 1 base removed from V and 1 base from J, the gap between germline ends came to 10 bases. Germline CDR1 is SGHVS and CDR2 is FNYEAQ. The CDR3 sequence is CASSLGGGRNTEAFF. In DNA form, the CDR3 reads TGTGCCAGCAGCTTAGGTGGGGGGAGGAACACTGAAGCTTTCTTT.

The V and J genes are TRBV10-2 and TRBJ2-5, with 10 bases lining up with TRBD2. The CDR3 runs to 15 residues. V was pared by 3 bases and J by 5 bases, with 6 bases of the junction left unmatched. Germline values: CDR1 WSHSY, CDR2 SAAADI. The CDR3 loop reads CASSESSGGGETQYF. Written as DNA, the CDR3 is TGCGCCAGCAGTGAATCTAGCGGGGGAGGGGAGACCCAGTACTTC.

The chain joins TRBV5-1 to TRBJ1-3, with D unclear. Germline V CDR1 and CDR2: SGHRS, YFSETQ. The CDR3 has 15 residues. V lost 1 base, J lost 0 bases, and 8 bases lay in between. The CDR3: CASSLLGDSGNTIYF. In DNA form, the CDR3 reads TGCGCCAGCAGCTTGTTGGGCGACTCTGGAAACACCATATATTTT.

CDR3 amino acids: CASSLGGTYQETQYF. The CDR3 bases are TGTGCCAGCAGCTTAGGGGGGACCTACCAAGAGACCCAGTACTTC. The chain is built from TRBV7-9 and TRBJ2-5; D possibly matches TRBD1 or TRBD2 (5 bases each). The CDR3 is 15 residues long. Germline CDR1 reads SEHNR; CDR2 reads FQNEAQ (reference sequence). The V end lost 1 base, the J end lost 0 bases, and 9 bases lay between the germline ends. The whole variable domain, remainder taken from reference TRBV7-9 and TRBJ2-5, is DTGVSQNPRHKITKRGQNVTFRCDPISEHNRLYWYRQTLGQGPEFLTYFQNEAQLEKSRLLSDRFSAERPKGSFSTLEIQRTEQGDSAMYLCASSLGGTYQETQYFGPGTRLLVL.